These 19 T cell receptor beta chains were all obtained from the same sample, sequenced in a study of blood T cell repertoires in COVID-19. Profiling relied on immunoSEQ multiplex PCR, and the TCRdb table lists in-frame clones only, not all of them. In the table there are 53,000 or so clones, 70% to 80% of which are singletons. Source material: peripheral blood. These receptors were collected from a man between 60 and 75 years old with acute or convalescent COVID-19.

The chain recombines TRBV28 with TRBJ1-1, with D tentatively TRBD1 (6 bases). Trimming took 1 base from V and 4 from J, leaving 16 bases between them. CDR1 is MDHEN, CDR2 SYDVKM, per germline. The CDR3 loop spans 16 amino acids. For the CDR3, the DNA is TGTGCCAGCAGTTTATTAGGGGGTCCGCGACGCACTGAAGCTTTCTTT. This translates into CASSLLGGPRRTEAFF.

The chain uses TRBV6-5 and TRBJ1-1, with D perhaps matching TRBD1 (6 bases). CDR3 length equals 13 residues. V was cut by 5 bases and J by 7 bases, with 14 bases left in between. CDR1 and CDR2 from the germline V gene are MNHEY and SVGAGI. CDR3 in amino acids: CASSPQGPREAFF. CDR3 nucleotides: TGTGCCAGCAGTCCACAGGGACCCCGTGAAGCTTTCTTT.

This chain connects TRBV25-1 to TRBJ2-2, with 7 nucleotides matching TRBD2. The CDR3 loop spans 17 amino acids. The ends lost 0 bases at V and 3 bases at J; junction bases unmatched: 7. Germline V gives CDR1 MGHDK, CDR2 SYGVNS. The CDR3 sequence: CASSEYRGRADTGELFF. The CDR3 DNA is TGTGCCAGCAGTGAATATCGAGGGAGGGCCGACACCGGGGAGCTGTTTTTT.

The rearrangement uses TRBV9 and TRBJ2-3, with 14 nucleotides matching TRBD2. This CDR3 region has 17 residues. CDR1 and CDR2 from the germline V gene are SGDLS and YYNGEE. V lost 4 bases, J lost 9 bases, and 13 bases stayed unmatched. The CDR3 nucleotides read TGTGCCAGCAGCCCCCCGGGACTAGCGGGAGTGGGGGAGACGCAGTATTTT. This gives the protein CASSPPGLAGVGETQYF.

The V call is TRBV20-1, the J call TRBJ2-1; D not resolved. This CDR3 is built from 11 residues. Germline V gene sequence: CDR1 DFQATT, CDR2 SNEGSKA (reference sequence). V was cut by 8 bases and J by 6 bases, with 11 bases left in between. This CDR3 is CSWLDGNEQFF. DNA for the CDR3: TGCAGTTGGCTAGATGGCAATGAGCAGTTCTTC.

This clone was counted once. The chain combines TRBV11-2 with TRBJ1-4, with 7 bases lining up with TRBD1. Per the germline V gene, CDR1 is SGHAT and CDR2 is FQNNGV. The V gene end was trimmed by 2 bases and the J gene end by 6 bases; junction bases not matched to a gene: 3. This CDR3 spans 14 amino acids. The CDR3 sequence is CASSLRQGDEKLFF. For the CDR3, the DNA is TGTGCCAGCAGCTTAAGACAGGGTGATGAAAAACTGTTTTTT.

J is TRBJ1-2 and V is TRBV11-2, with 7 bases that match TRBD1. Germline loops: CDR1 SGHAT, CDR2 FQNNGV. The CDR3 runs 15 residues. The V segment lost 5 bases and the J segment 3 bases; nucleotides outside the gene matches: 9. The CDR3 sequence: CASSPFDRADYGYTF. Written as DNA, the CDR3 is TGTGCCAGCAGCCCCTTCGACAGGGCGGACTATGGCTACACCTTC. Variable domain in full (rest from reference TRBV11-2 and TRBJ1-2): EAGVAQSPRYKIIEKRQSVAFWCNPISGHATLYWYQQILGQGPKLLIQFQNNGVVDDSQLPKDRFSAERLKGVDSTLKIQPAKLEDSAVYLCASSPFDRADYGYTFGSGTRLTVV.

This chain connects TRBV18 to TRBJ2-3; D is unresolved. In germline, CDR1 is KGHSH, CDR2 LQKENI. Trimming shortened V by 2 bases and J by 3 bases, and 6 bases separated the two germline ends. The CDR3 is made up of 13 amino acids. CDR3: CASSPGPTDTQYF. CDR3 DNA: TGTGCCAGCTCACCAGGGCCGACAGATACGCAGTATTTT.

The rearrangement links TRBV10-3 to TRBJ1-5, with TRBD1 identical over 8 bases. Losses at the gene ends were 2 bases for V and 8 bases for J; bases not matched to a gene: 14. CDR3 length: 17 residues. The germline V gene encodes CDR1 ENHRY and CDR2 SYGVKD. CDR3 region: CAISETDRVQFGEPQHF. The DNA of the CDR3 is TGTGCCATCAGTGAGACGGACAGGGTTCAATTCGGCGAGCCCCAGCATTTT.

The gene calls are TRBV7-9 and TRBJ1-3; D perhaps matches TRBD1 (6 bases). The CDR3 has 13 residues. CDR1 and CDR2 (germline): SEHNR, FQNEAQ (reference sequence). V was clipped by 0 bases and J by 8 bases, with 8 bases between them. Written as DNA, the CDR3 is TGTGCCAGCAGCTTAGCGCCAGGGGACACCATATATTTT. Translation: CASSLAPGDTIYF.

The rearrangement uses TRBV10-3 and TRBJ1-5, with D unresolved. Germline V gives CDR1 ENHRY, CDR2 SYGVKD. The CDR3 covers 15 residues. V was pared by 3 bases and J by 7 bases, with 16 bases between. Here the CDR3 DNA reads TGTGCCATCAGTGATGGGCCAGGTTCCCACCAGCCCCAGCATTTT. Amino acid sequence: CAISDGPGSHQPQHF.

The chain is built from TRBV28 and TRBJ1-2; 7 bases are shared with TRBD1. Trimming cost V 7 bases and J 5 bases; bases outside gene matches: 13. The CDR3 length is 15 residues. CDR1 and CDR2 from the germline V gene are MDHEN and SYDVKM. This CDR3 reads CASTENPGTAYGYTF. The CDR3 DNA is TGTGCCAGCACCGAGAACCCCGGGACAGCTTATGGCTACACCTTC.

This clone occurred once. The chain has TRBV18 and TRBJ2-7, with 9 positions matching TRBD1. The germline gives CDR1 KGHSH, CDR2 LQKENI. The CDR3 has 19 residues. With V trimmed by 3 bases and J by 2 bases, 17 bases remained unmatched. In DNA, the CDR3 is TGTGCCAGCTCACCCCCGCTAGGGGCTGGACAGGGGAAAACCTACGAGCAGTACTTC. Protein sequence: CASSPPLGAGQGKTYEQYF.

This clone came up a few times. The chain combines TRBV5-5 with TRBJ1-1, with 7 positions matching TRBD1. The CDR3 length is 15 residues. Germline trimming cut 2 bases from V and 2 bases from J; bases unmatched to any gene: 6. Germline loops: CDR1 SGHKS, CDR2 YYEKEE (reference sequence). This chain's CDR3 is CASSFYGTANTEAFF. In DNA, the CDR3 is TGTGCCAGCAGCTTCTACGGGACAGCTAACACTGAAGCTTTCTTT.

This chain links TRBV28 with TRBJ2-5, with 7 bases aligning to TRBD1. Per germline, CDR1 MDHEN and CDR2 SYDVKM. J gave up 2 bases and V 3 bases, and 3 bases lay outside the gene matches. The CDR3 totals 14 residues. The CDR3 spells CASSFLTGQETQYF. The CDR3 nucleotides are TGTGCCAGCAGTTTCTTGACAGGGCAAGAGACCCAGTACTTC.

V is TRBV24-1 and J is TRBJ2-6, with D unclear. Germline V lookup: CDR1 KGHDR, CDR2 SFDVKD. Trimming took off 10 bases at V and 2 bases at J, with 8 bases between the two ends. The CDR3 consists of 13 residues. DNA of the CDR3: TGTGCCACATCTATGGCTGGGGCCAACGTCCTGACTTTC. As protein: CATSMAGANVLTF.

The V and J genes are TRBV7-2 and TRBJ1-1, with D perhaps matching TRBD1 (5 bases). This CDR3 region has 14 residues. Trimming took off 7 bases at V and 10 bases at J, with 22 bases between the two ends. Germline CDR1 is SGHTA and CDR2 is FQGNSA. CDR3: CASTTQRGLSRAFF. CDR3 bases: TGTGCCAGCACCACCCAGAGGGGACTTTCAAGAGCTTTCTTT.

This clone was observed a few times. The chain carries TRBV20-1 and TRBJ2-7, with D hard to call. The germline V and J ends were trimmed by 2 bases and 3 bases, with 5 bases remaining between them. The CDR3 spans 11 residues. From germline, CDR1 is DFQATT and CDR2 SNEGSKA (reference sequence). The CDR3 region is CSARPIYEQYF. The CDR3 nucleotides read TGCAGTGCTAGACCAATCTACGAGCAGTACTTC.

This chain links TRBV24-1 with TRBJ2-1; TRBD2 might be the D (6 bases). The ends were cut back, 7 bases at V and 10 bases at J, with 19 bases in the middle. This CDR3 comprises 14 residues. Germline V lookup: CDR1 KGHDR, CDR2 SFDVKD. The CDR3 nucleotides are TGTGCCACCAGCTCCACAGGACTATCAGACGAGCAGTTCTTC. Its translation: CATSSTGLSDEQFF.